Below are 8 T cell receptor beta chains sequenced from a single sample in a study of T cells in Graves' hyperthyroidism and ophthalmopathy. TCR beta CDR3 regions were amplified from RNA. Using the HTBI primer set, a first-round RT-PCR was run on the TCR CDR3. TCRdb fed the multiplex PCR reads into MiXCR, producing one record per CDR3 protein. The sample records about 200,000 distinct CDR3 sequences, around a sixth being singletons. Material for sequencing was blood. These receptors all come from a woman between 50 and 59 years old with Graves' hyperthyroidism.

This clonotype was found many times. J is TRBJ2-2 and V is TRBV3-1; D is ambiguous. V was clipped by 0 bases and J by 7 bases, with 9 bases between them. The CDR3 length is 14 residues. Per germline, CDR1 LGHDT and CDR2 YNNKEL (reference sequence). Here the CDR3 reads CASSQDLLGGELFF. The CDR3 DNA sequence: TGTGCCAGCAGCCAAGATCTGCTGGGCGGGGAGCTGTTTTTT.

This clonotype was observed at least ten times. This rearrangement joins TRBV7-6 to TRBJ2-1; 12 bases match TRBD2. This CDR3 is 17 amino acids long. Germline V lookup: CDR1 SGHVS, CDR2 FNYEAQ. The J segment lost 0 bases and the V segment lost 5 bases, leaving 5 bases of the junction unmatched. The CDR3 protein is CASSQGLAGHSYNEQFF. The CDR3 coding sequence is TGTGCCAGCAGCCAAGGACTAGCGGGACACTCCTACAATGAGCAGTTCTTC.

The chain employs TRBV12-5 and TRBJ2-5; a weak D match, TRBD2 (6 bases). The CDR3 sequence is 14 residues long. V was clipped by 2 bases and J by 2 bases, with 9 bases between them. Germline CDR1 reads LGHNT; CDR2 reads FRNRAP. The CDR3 loop is CASGLNAGQETQYF. The CDR3 DNA reads TGTGCTAGTGGTTTGAATGCGGGGCAAGAGACCCAGTACTTC.

V usage is TRBV6-1 and J usage is TRBJ2-3; 11 bases match TRBD2. V lost 5 bases to trimming and J lost 0 bases; unmatched junction nucleotides: 4. The CDR3 consists of 16 residues. From germline, CDR1 is MNHNS and CDR2 SASEGT. CDR3 in amino acids: CASSYSGRASTDTQYF. The CDR3 bases are TGTGCCAGCAGTTATAGCGGGAGGGCAAGCACAGATACGCAGTATTTT.

The V and J genes are TRBV9 and TRBJ2-1; 10 positions match TRBD2. The CDR3 runs to 16 residues. The ends lost 3 bases at V and 6 bases at J; junction bases unmatched: 9. In germline, CDR1 is SGDLS, CDR2 YYNGEE. CDR3 nucleotides: TGTGCCAGCAGCGGGGGGCTAGCGGGAGCGGCCAATGAGCAGTTCTTC. Its protein product is CASSGGLAGAANEQFF.

The chain links TRBV19 to TRBJ2-3; either TRBD1 or TRBD2 may fit D (5 bases each). Trimming removed 5 bases at V and 4 bases at J, with 10 bases between. This CDR3 contains 13 residues. From germline, CDR1 is LNHDA and CDR2 SQIVND (reference sequence). Here the CDR3 reads CASSARGADTQYF. DNA for the CDR3: TGTGCCAGTAGTGCCCGGGGCGCAGATACGCAGTATTTT.

This clonotype has at least ten counts. V usage is TRBV7-8 and J usage is TRBJ2-5; perhaps TRBD1 as D (5 bases). CDR1 is SGHVS and CDR2 is FQNEAQ in the germline V gene. Trimming removed 7 bases from V and 5 bases from J, with 20 bases in between. The CDR3 is 15 residues long. CDR3 sequence (DNA): TGTGCCAGCATCAATCATGGGGCAGGGAAGGAGACCCAGTACTTC. It translates to CASINHGAGKETQYF.

This clonotype has a count of ten or more. V and J are TRBV20-1 and TRBJ2-7; tentatively, D is TRBD2 (6 bases). The germline V gene has CDR1 DFQATT and CDR2 SNEGSKA (reference sequence). The CDR3 is 16 amino acids. Trimming took 0 bases from V and 3 from J, leaving 18 bases between them. The CDR3 sequence: CSARDRRSGVVYEQYF. The CDR3 DNA is TGCAGTGCTAGAGATCGGAGGTCGGGAGTGGTCTACGAGCAGTACTTC.